Below, 23 T cell receptor beta chains from the same sample are listed, as sequenced in a study of tumor-infiltrating lymphocytes in oesophageal squamous cell carcinoma (dated by TCRdb to about 2016). Libraries came from PCR. Sequenced on an Illumina HiSeq 2000. The raw public data were reprocessed by TCRdb itself: fastp quality trimming at Q25, MiXCR clonotype calling, in-frame beta chains only. Under each unique CDR3 protein, matching rows form one entry showing the most common genes and DNA. The sample includes about 19,000 distinct CDR3 sequences, with less than 50% observed a single time. In total, the top ten clones hold 6.8% of the sample. The sequencing sample was made of blood. The receptor source for this set is a male donor with esophageal squamous cell carcinoma.

This chain uses TRBV7-2 with TRBJ1-2; D call uncertain. Looked up from germline, CDR1 is SGHTA and CDR2 is FQGNSA. CDR3 size: 13 residues. The V end lost 1 base, the J end lost 6 bases, and 9 bases lay between the germline ends. CDR3 nucleotides: TGTGCCAGCAGCTTAGGCCGGTTCGATGGCTACACCTTC. Protein: CASSLGRFDGYTF.

In this sample, this clonotype turned up many times. The CDR3 DNA reads as TGTGCCAGCAGTCGCGCCGACGGAAACACCATATATTTT. This sequence encodes CASSRADGNTIYF. V and J are TRBV28 and TRBJ1-3; D gene ambiguous. The CDR3 runs 13 residues. With 5 bases removed from V and 4 bases from J, the gap between germline ends came to 9 bases. Germline assignment: CDR1 MDHEN and CDR2 SYDVKM.

V is TRBV7-3 and J is TRBJ2-5; 7 nucleotides line up with TRBD2. The V and J ends lost 5 bases and 4 bases, in that order; junction bases with no gene match: 7. Germline lookup yields CDR1 SGHTA and CDR2 FQGTGA. The CDR3 sequence is 14 residues long. The CDR3 DNA sequence: TGTGCCAGCAGCCCCTTGGGAGGGCGAGAGACCCAGTACTTC. As protein: CASSPLGGRETQYF. Full variable domain (remainder filled in from reference TRBV7-3 and TRBJ2-5): GAGVSQTPSNKVTEKGKYVELRCDPISGHTALYWYRQSLGQGPEFLIYFQGTGAADDSGLPNDRFFAVRPEGSVSTLKIQRTERGDSAVYLCASSPLGGRETQYFGPGTRLLVL.

This chain links TRBV7-9 with TRBJ2-1; the match to TRBD2 covers 7 bases. This CDR3 comprises 16 residues. Germline trimming cut 5 bases from V and 2 bases from J; bases unmatched to any gene: 9. Germline V gene sequence: CDR1 SEHNR, CDR2 FQNEAQ (reference sequence). CDR3 bases: TGTGCCAGCAGCGCCGACCTAGCGGACCCCTACAATGAGCAGTTCTTC. This sequence encodes CASSADLADPYNEQFF.

Many counts were recorded for this clonotype. J is TRBJ1-6 and V is TRBV7-6; no clear D gene. CDR1 and CDR2 (germline): SGHVS, FNYEAQ. Trimming removed 4 bases from V and 13 bases from J, with 8 bases in between. The CDR3 is 11 amino acids. The CDR3 protein is CASSSGGPLHF. CDR3 sequence (DNA): TGTGCCAGCAGCTCAGGAGGTCCCCTCCACTTT.

The chain has TRBV7-4 and TRBJ2-7; either TRBD1 or TRBD2 may fit D (6 bases each). The J call is uncertain, as TRBJ2-1 better fits the DNA end. CDR1 is SGHVT and CDR2 is SQSDAQ in the germline V gene. CDR3 length: 15 residues. The CDR3 DNA is TGTGCCAGCAGCCCAAGGGGGGACCCCTACAATGAGCAGTTCTTC. Amino acids: CASSPRGDPYNEQFF.

The chain is built from TRBV12-3 or TRBV12-4 and TRBJ1-1; TRBD1 is a possible D gene (5 bases). V gave up 2 bases and J gave up 5 bases, with 12 bases separating them. This CDR3 is built from 14 residues. The CDR3 DNA sequence: TGTGCCAGCAGTTTAATCAGGGAGGGGACTGAAGCTTTCTTT. It specifies CASSLIREGTEAFF.

With regard to this clonotype: Lacking the conserved final phenylalanine or tryptophan, this CDR3 likely reflects a read error. The DNA is left out, because the CDR3 cannot be placed on it with certainty; the CDR3 is given as TCRdb lists it. This chain connects TRBV6-1 to TRBJ2-1. The CDR3 contains 14 residues when both ends are counted. Looked up from germline, CDR1 is MNHNS and CDR2 is SASEGT. The CDR3 protein is CASSPIGYGYTFGS.

This clonotype came up many times. The chain joins TRBV6-1 to TRBJ2-7; 12 bases map to TRBD2. This CDR3 spans 13 amino acids. The germline CDR1 and CDR2 sequences are MNHNS and SASEGT. V was pared by 3 bases and J by 9 bases, with 3 bases of the junction left unmatched. This CDR3 reads CASSERLAGAQYF. The CDR3 coding sequence is TGTGCCAGCAGTGAGAGACTAGCGGGAGCGCAGTACTTC.

This clonotype was seen repeatedly, ten times or more. The rearrangement joins TRBV6-6 to TRBJ2-7, with D perhaps assigned TRBD1 or TRBD2 (5 bases each). The V gene lost 0 bases and the J gene lost 6 bases, with 15 bases spanning the gap. Per germline, CDR1 MNHNY and CDR2 SVGAGI (reference sequence). The CDR3 has 15 residues. The chain's CDR3 is CASSYSGTADGEQYF. CDR3 DNA sequence: TGTGCCAGCAGTTACTCAGGGACGGCGGATGGCGAGCAGTACTTC.

Judged by abundance, this clonotype is medium-sized. The chain recombines TRBV7-8 with TRBJ2-2; TRBD1 matches at 8 bases. Germline V gene lookup returns CDR1 SGHVS and CDR2 FQNEAQ. V dropped 7 bases and J dropped 8; count of bases not matched to a gene: 15. There are 16 residues in the CDR3. Here the CDR3 DNA reads TGTGCCAGCACCCCGCGAGGACAGGGTTTACAAGGGGAGCTGTTTTTT. Protein sequence: CASTPRGQGLQGELFF.

This clonotype was detected a few times. This chain links TRBV7-6 with TRBJ2-1; 11 bases fit TRBD2. This CDR3 has 17 amino acids. Per germline, CDR1 SGHVS and CDR2 FNYEAQ. The V gene end was trimmed by 4 bases and the J gene end by 4 bases; junction bases not matched to a gene: 9. This chain's CDR3 is CASSSLGLAGGYNEQFF. For the CDR3, the DNA is TGTGCCAGCAGCTCCCTGGGGCTAGCGGGAGGTTACAATGAGCAGTTCTTC.

In its sample, this clonotype was seen a few times. The genes are TRBV27 and TRBJ2-7; tentative D call: TRBD1 (5 bases). The tail of the sequence fits TRBJ2-4 better, so the J call may be wrong. CDR1 MNHEY and CDR2 SMNVEV come from the germline V gene (reference sequence). This CDR3 comprises 14 residues. DNA of the CDR3: TGTGCCAGCAGTTTACAGGGATCTGGGAACATTCAGTACTTC. Protein sequence: CASSLQGSGNIQYF.

As concerns this clonotype: At one boundary the junction diverges from the germline segment, which might be a read error. The DNA of the CDR3 is TGTGCCAGCAGTTTATCGGGCCCGGGACAAGGCCGCTTTGGGATTTCACCCCTCCACTTC. Translation: CASSLSGPGQGRFGISPLHF. The rearrangement links TRBV27 to TRBJ2-7; perhaps TRBD1 as D (6 bases). CDR1 is MNHEY and CDR2 is SMNVEV in the germline V gene (reference sequence). This CDR3 contains 20 residues.

In its sample, this clonotype ranks as medium-sized. This rearrangement joins TRBV7-2 to TRBJ2-2, with D maybe TRBD2 (5 bases). V was pared by 2 bases and J by 5 bases, with 12 bases between. CDR1 and CDR2 from the germline V gene are SGHTA and FQGNSA. The CDR3 consists of 15 residues. DNA for the CDR3: TGTGCCAGCAGCTTAATGTCTGGCGGGACCGGGGAGCTGTTTTTT. Amino acid sequence: CASSLMSGGTGELFF.

This clonotype has just one count. Since the CDR3 does not end with the conserved phenylalanine or tryptophan, this likely comes from a read error. The DNA is omitted, as the CDR3 cannot be located on it reliably, and the CDR3 follows TCRdb's listing. The V gene is TRBV7-2, the J gene TRBJ2-7; the table's D call, TRBD1, has no DNA check behind it. The CDR3 has 14 residues if both end residues are counted. Per germline, CDR1 SGHTA and CDR2 FQGNSA. The CDR3 spells CASSLDTVAQYFGS.

V is TRBV27 and J is TRBJ2-7, with a possible D match to TRBD2 (5 bases). Trimming took 2 bases from V and 7 from J, leaving 15 bases between them. This CDR3 is 14 amino acids long. The germline V gene encodes CDR1 MNHEY and CDR2 SMNVEV (reference sequence). CDR3 nucleotides: TGTGCCAGCAGTTTAGGTTCCTCACCGGGAGAGCAGTACTTC. Protein product: CASSLGSSPGEQYF.

This clonotype was found many times. The chain carries TRBV5-1 and TRBJ2-3, with D uncertain. The germline gives CDR1 SGHRS, CDR2 YFSETQ. The CDR3 covers 14 residues. With 0 bases removed from V and 0 bases from J, the gap between germline ends came to 5 bases. The CDR3 protein is CASSLARSTDTQYF. The CDR3 coding sequence is TGCGCCAGCAGCTTGGCGAGGAGCACAGATACGCAGTATTTT.

This clonotype came up a few times. V gene TRBV15 combines with J gene TRBJ1-1; 9 nucleotides line up with TRBD1. This CDR3 contains 14 residues. After removal of 6 bases from V and 4 bases from J, the junction contained 6 bases not matched to a gene. Germline assignment: CDR1 LNHNV and CDR2 YYDKDF (reference sequence). The CDR3 here is CATSRDREVTEAFF. For the CDR3, the DNA is TGTGCCACCAGTCGGGACAGGGAGGTCACTGAAGCTTTCTTT.

The table lists this clonotype with a few counts. The gene calls are TRBV11-2 and TRBJ2-4, with a possible D match to TRBD1 (6 bases). The J call is doubtful: the DNA matches TRBJ2-1 better. This CDR3 has 18 amino acids. The germline V gene has CDR1 SGHAT and CDR2 FQNNGV. The CDR3 region has the DNA TGTGCCAGCAGCTTAAAGGGGGTCAGACGACCTAGCACAGATACGCAGTTCTTC. Translation: CASSLKGVRRPSTDTQFF.

There are many counts of this clonotype. The chain has TRBV6-1 and TRBJ1-6; D is perhaps TRBD1 (5 bases). CDR3 length: 16 residues. Trimming left V 6 bases short and J 0 bases short, with 12 bases between. CDR1 and CDR2 (germline): MNHNS, SASEGT. This CDR3 is CASSRQMSSYNSPLHF. The DNA of the CDR3 is TGTGCCAGCAGCAGACAGATGAGCTCCTATAATTCACCCCTCCACTTT.

This clonotype is medium-sized by share. V usage is TRBV7-2 and J usage is TRBJ2-2; TRBD1 matches 9 bases. Germline CDR1 reads SGHTA; CDR2 reads FQGNSA. V lost 6 bases, J lost 8 bases, and 10 bases stayed unmatched. This CDR3 region has 15 residues. The CDR3 DNA sequence: TGTGCCAGCAGTCTACAACAGGGGGCGCAAGGGGAGCTGTTTTTT. This gives the protein CASSLQQGAQGELFF.

The chain has TRBV6-1 and TRBJ2-5, with D possibly TRBD2 on 6 matching bases. V was shortened by 10 bases and J by 4 bases, with 13 bases between the two germline ends. The germline CDR1 and CDR2 sequences are MNHNS and SASEGT. The CDR3 spans 12 residues. CDR3 amino acids: CATGGAAETQYF. CDR3 DNA: TGTGCCACGGGCGGGGCAGCAGAGACCCAGTACTTC.